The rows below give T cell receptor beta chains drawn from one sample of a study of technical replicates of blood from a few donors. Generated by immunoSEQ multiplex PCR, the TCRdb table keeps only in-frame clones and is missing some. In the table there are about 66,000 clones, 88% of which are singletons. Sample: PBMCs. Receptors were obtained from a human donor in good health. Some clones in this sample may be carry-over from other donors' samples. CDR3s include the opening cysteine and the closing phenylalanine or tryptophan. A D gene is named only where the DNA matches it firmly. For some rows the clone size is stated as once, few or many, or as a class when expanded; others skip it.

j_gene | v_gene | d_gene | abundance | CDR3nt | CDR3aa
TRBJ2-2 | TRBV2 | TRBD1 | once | TGTGCCAGCAGGGTCGGGACAGGGTTAACCGGGGAGCTGTTTTTT | CASRVGTGLTGELFF
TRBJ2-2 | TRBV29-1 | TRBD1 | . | TGCAGCGTGAGGACAGGGATGATGGTCACCGGGGAGCTGTTTTTT | CSVRTGMMVTGELFF
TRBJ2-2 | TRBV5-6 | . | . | TGTGCCAGCAGCTTGTGGGCAGCGAACACCGGGGAGCTGTTTTTT | CASSLWAANTGELFF
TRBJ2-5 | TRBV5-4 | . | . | TGTGCCAGCAGCTCCGGGAGCACGAAAGAGACCCAGTACTTC | CASSSGSTKETQYF
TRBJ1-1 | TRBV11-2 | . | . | TGTGCCAGCAGCCCGAGGACAGACACTGAAGCTTTCTTT | CASSPRTDTEAFF
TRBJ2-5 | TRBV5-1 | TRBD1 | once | TGCGCCAGCAGCGAGGGGACAGGGGAGACCCAGTACTTC | CASSEGTGETQYF
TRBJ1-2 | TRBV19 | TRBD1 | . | TGTGCCACTCACCCGGACAGGGGGCTTGGCTACACCTTC | CATHPDRGLGYTF
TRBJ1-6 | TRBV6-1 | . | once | TGTGCCAGCGGCTGGCGGGGGGCCTCGAATTCACCCCTCCACTTT | CASGWRGASNSPLHF
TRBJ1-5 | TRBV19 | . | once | TGTGCCAGTACCCTACTGGCAGGAGCGGCGCCCCAGCATTTT | CASTLLAGAAPQHF
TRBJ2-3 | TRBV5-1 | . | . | TGCGCCAGCAGCTTTAGCGGACTCACAGATACGCAGTATTTT | CASSFSGLTDTQYF
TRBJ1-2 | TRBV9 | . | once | TGTGCCAGCAGCTCCCTGACGGGGAACTATGGCTACACCTTC | CASSSLTGNYGYTF
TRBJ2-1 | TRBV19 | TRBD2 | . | TGTGCCAGTAGTATCAGTAGCGGGGGAGCCAATGAGCAGTTCTTC | CASSISSGGANEQFF
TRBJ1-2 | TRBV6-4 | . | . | TGTGCCAGCAGTATAAACAGGGAATCGGCTACTGGCTACACCTTC | CASSINRESATGYTF
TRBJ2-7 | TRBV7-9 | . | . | TGTGCCAGCAGCCCAATGACCAGGGGCGAGCAGTACTTC | CASSPMTRGEQYF
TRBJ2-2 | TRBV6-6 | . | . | TGTGCCAGCAGTTACTTAGAGGGAGACGGCACCGGGGAGCTGTTTTTT | CASSYLEGDGTGELFF
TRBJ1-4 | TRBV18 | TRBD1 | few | TGTGCCAGCTCACCAGGGACAGAGAATGAAAAACTGTTTTTT | CASSPGTENEKLFF
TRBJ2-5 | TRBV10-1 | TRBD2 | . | TGCGCCAGCAGTGTGTCAGGACTAGCGGAACAAGAGACCCAGTACTTC | CASSVSGLAEQETQYF
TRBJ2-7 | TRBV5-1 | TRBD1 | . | TGCGCCAGCAGCTCGACGACAGGGGGCTACGAGCAGTACTTC | CASSSTTGGYEQYF
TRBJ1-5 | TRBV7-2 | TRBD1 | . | TGTGCCAGCAGCCAGGAACAGGGGGCAGGGCAGCCCCAGCATTTT | CASSQEQGAGQPQHF
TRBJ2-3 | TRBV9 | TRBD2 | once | TGTGCCAGCAGCCCGTGGGGCCCGGGACTAGCGGGGGGGCTGAGCACAGATACGCAGTATTTT | CASSPWGPGLAGGLSTDTQYF
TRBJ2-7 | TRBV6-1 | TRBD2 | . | TGTGCCAGCAGTTGGGGAGGGTACGAGCAGTACTTC | CASSWGGYEQYF
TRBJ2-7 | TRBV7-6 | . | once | TGTGCCAGCAGCCCACTAGTCAAGGACTACGAGCAGTACTTC | CASSPLVKDYEQYF
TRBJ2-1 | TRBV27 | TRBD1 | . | TGTGCCAGCAGTTTTCGACAGGGCGTGTCCTACAATGAGCAGTTCTTC | CASSFRQGVSYNEQFF
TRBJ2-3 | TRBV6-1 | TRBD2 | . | TGTGCCAGTAGCGGGGATACAGATACGCAGTATTTT | CASSGDTDTQYF
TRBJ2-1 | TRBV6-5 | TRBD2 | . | TGTGCCAGCAGCACGGGACTAGCGTCCTACAATGAGCAGTTCTTC | CASSTGLASYNEQFF
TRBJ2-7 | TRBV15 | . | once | TGTGCCACCAGCAGGGGTCCGGACAGCTACGAGCAGTACTTC | CATSRGPDSYEQYF
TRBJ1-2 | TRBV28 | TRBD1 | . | TGTGCCAGCAGCGGACAGGGGGTTGTCGGCTACACCTTC | CASSGQGVVGYTF
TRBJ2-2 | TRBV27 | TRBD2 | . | TGTGCCAGCAGTTTACTAGCGGGAGGGGAGCTGTTTTTT | CASSLLAGGELFF
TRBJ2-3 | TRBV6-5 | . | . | TGTGCCAGCAGCCCCGGGGTAATCACCACAGATACGCAGTATTTT | CASSPGVITTDTQYF
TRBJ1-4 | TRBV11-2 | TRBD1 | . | TGTGCCAGCAGCTCGACAGGGCAGAGAAATGAAAAACTGTTTTTT | CASSSTGQRNEKLFF
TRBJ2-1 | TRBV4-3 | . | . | TGCGCCAGCAGCCAAGAGGCGGGACTCTCCTACAATGAGCAGTTCTTC | CASSQEAGLSYNEQFF
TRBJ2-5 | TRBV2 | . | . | TGTGCCAGCAGTGAAGTCGTCGGTAGTCGGGGGACCCAGTACTTC | CASSEVVGSRGTQYF
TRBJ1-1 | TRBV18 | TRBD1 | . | TGTGCCAGCTCACCCGACAGGGGCACTGAAGCTTTCTTT | CASSPDRGTEAFF
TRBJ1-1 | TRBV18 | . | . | TGTGCCAGCTCACAACAGGAACTCACTGAAGCTTTCTTT | CASSQQELTEAFF
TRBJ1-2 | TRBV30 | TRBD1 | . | TGTGCCTGGAACAGGGGCGCCAACTATGGCTACACCTTC | CAWNRGANYGYTF
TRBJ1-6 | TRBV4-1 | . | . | TGCGCCAGCAGCCAAGATCTTAATTCACCCCTCCACTTT | CASSQDLNSPLHF
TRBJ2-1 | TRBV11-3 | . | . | TGTGCCAGCAGCTTCCTAGGTTCGGATGAGCAGTTCTTC | CASSFLGSDEQFF
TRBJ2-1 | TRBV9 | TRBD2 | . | TGTGCCAGCAGCGTAAGGAGCGGGAGGTACAATGAGCAGTTCTTC | CASSVRSGRYNEQFF
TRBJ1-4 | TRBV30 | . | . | TGTGCCTGGGGCGGAGGGGAGGGTGAAAAACTGTTTTTT | CAWGGGEGEKLFF
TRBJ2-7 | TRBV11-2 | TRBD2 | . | TGTGCCAGCAGCTTATTAGCGGGGGGCACCTACGAGCAGTACTTC | CASSLLAGGTYEQYF
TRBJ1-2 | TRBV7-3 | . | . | TGTGCCAGCAGCTTAACCGGGATGGGCTATGGCTACACCTTC | CASSLTGMGYGYTF
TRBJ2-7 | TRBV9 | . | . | TGTGCCAGCAGCGTAGACGGGAGTCAAAACGAGCAGTACTTC | CASSVDGSQNEQYF